The rows below give T cell receptor beta chains drawn from one sample of a study of T cells expressing NK-cell markers. TCRdb reworked the 5' RACE reads into one entry per CDR3 protein, no DNA. Recorded for this sample: about 380,000 distinct CDR3 sequences. The sequenced sample was blood T cells: a sorted CD56 or NKG2C T cell subset, CD4+ or CD8+ T cells, or bulk PBMC T cells (not recorded which). These receptor sequences come from a man aged 18 to 69 in good health. Both conserved end residues are part of each CDR3. Each record gives: V gene, J gene, CDR3 protein.

TRBV3-1	TRBJ2-7	CASSQGLVKYEQYF
TRBV5-1	TRBJ2-5	CASSEGPAGEEETQYF
TRBV7-9	TRBJ2-1	CASSRPQGVSYNEQFF
TRBV3-1	TRBJ2-2	CASRQKAGPGELFF
TRBV12-3/TRBV12-4	TRBJ2-5	CASRAQAGRETQYF
TRBV18	TRBJ2-4	CASSPPGLKKYF
TRBV15	TRBJ1-2	CATSRESGTAYGYTF
TRBV28	TRBJ1-2	CASSRDPVWGYTF
TRBV5-1	TRBJ2-5	CASTYQPDQETQYF
TRBV2	TRBJ2-3	CASRGGTHGGDTQYF
TRBV29-1	TRBJ2-3	CSGGRGLTDTQYF
TRBV7-7	TRBJ2-5	CASSLALSASGIETQYF
TRBV20-1	TRBJ1-1	CSARVWDITEAFF
TRBV20-1	TRBJ2-1	CSAIGGSSSYNEQFF
TRBV7-2	TRBJ1-5	CASSSDSTSNQPQHF
TRBV2	TRBJ1-2	CASSETEGDGYTF
TRBV7-2	TRBJ2-3	CASSFSPLAGRTDTQYF
TRBV20-1	TRBJ2-5	CSADPSGLRQGTQYF
TRBV24-1	TRBJ2-1	CATSGLGAYNEQFF
TRBV20-1	TRBJ2-3	CSARLAGGSSTDTQYF
TRBV7-2	TRBJ1-1	CASSPGGKGVGTEAFF
TRBV5-5	TRBJ2-7	CASSFPGPEGKEQYF
TRBV12-3/TRBV12-4	TRBJ1-2	CASSLGQIYGYTF
TRBV7-2	TRBJ2-3	CASSGLGADTQYF
TRBV5-6	TRBJ2-2	CASSRIDRNTGELFF
TRBV7-2	TRBJ2-6	CASSTTRPSGANVLTF
TRBV5-1	TRBJ2-1	CASSQTGGASYNEQFF
TRBV11-1	TRBJ2-1	CASSLELWGEQFF
TRBV5-1	TRBJ2-3	CASSGQGTRVGDTQYF
TRBV7-2	TRBJ1-3	CASSLARGFSGNTIYF
TRBV29-1	TRBJ2-1	CSVTGTYPYNEQFF
TRBV2	TRBJ2-2	CASSVVDRGSGELFF
TRBV11-2	TRBJ2-7	CASSLDLGGFSYEQYF
TRBV20-1	TRBJ2-2	CSARRSGLRTGELFF
TRBV6-5	TRBJ1-4	CASSYSKGATNEKLFF
TRBV4-2	TRBJ1-1	CASSQEGWAEAFF
TRBV7-2	TRBJ2-7	CASSSVLAGVIEQYF
TRBV20-1	TRBJ1-1	CSARIPDRSGRAFF
TRBV13	TRBJ2-7	CASSLALGRGSSYEQYF
TRBV4-1	TRBJ2-6	CASSQDISVFSGANVLTF